This T cell receptor (beta chain) was captured by sequencing in a study of control samples from healthy donors and cancer patients. CDR1 is LGHDT, CDR2 YNNKEL, per germline (reference sequence). This CDR3 has 13 residues. V lost 7 bases, J lost 4 bases, and 13 bases lay in between. Sequencing was performed with immunoSEQ multiplex PCR; in TCRdb, only in-frame clones are kept and a portion is missing. The sample shows roughly 92,000 clones, roughly nine tenths of them seen only once. This clone has only one observation. Specimen: blood. The rearrangement joins TRBV3-1 (or the pseudogene TRBV3-2) to TRBJ1-2; a weak D match, TRBD1 (6 bases). This sequence was found in a woman aged 55 to 70 in good health. The DNA for the CDR3 is TGTGCCAGCACCAGGGGCGCTAGCTATGGCTACACCTTC. Protein: CASTRGASYGYTF.